The 9 T cell receptor beta chains below all came from one sample that was sequenced in a study of T-cell reconstitution after alpha-beta-depleted transplantation in children. It was with unique molecular identifiers that the TCRbeta library was prepared. From the PCR reads, TCRdb called clonotypes with MiXCR, one entry per CDR3 protein. This table holds fewer than 750,000 distinct CDR3 sequences, more than 20% found once. The sample in question was PBMCs, mostly from graft donor cells, obtained 360 days after TCRalphabeta/CD19-depleted stem cell transplant. The origin of the receptors is a boy younger than two who had a stem cell transplant for acute myeloid leukemia, so the T cells may come from the graft donor.

This clonotype was seen ten or more times. The chain carries TRBV12-3 or TRBV12-4 and TRBJ2-7; 7 bases line up with TRBD1. V gave up 5 bases and J gave up 4 bases; unmatched junction bases: 8. The CDR3 runs 14 residues. This CDR3 reads CASSPQTGNYEQYF. In DNA, the CDR3 is TGTGCCAGCAGTCCCCAGACAGGGAATTACGAGCAGTACTTC.

The sample holds a few counts of this clonotype. The chain joins TRBV6-1 to TRBJ1-5, with D perhaps matching TRBD1 (6 bases). Germline V gene lookup returns CDR1 MNHNS and CDR2 SASEGT. V was trimmed by 5 bases and J by 4 bases, leaving 21 bases between them. The length of the CDR3 is 17 residues. The DNA of the CDR3 is TGTGCCAGCAGTCCCGAGGGGGGGTGGAGAGGAAATCAGCCCCAGCATTTT. Protein product: CASSPEGGWRGNQPQHF.

Only a few counts were recorded for this clonotype. This chain connects TRBV7-2 to TRBJ1-2; D uncertain. The CDR3 runs to 15 residues. Per germline, CDR1 SGHTA and CDR2 FQGNSA. The V end was cut by 3 bases, the J end by 5 bases, with 16 bases between. Here the CDR3 reads CASSFRGTADYGYTF. CDR3 DNA: TGTGCCAGCAGCTTTAGAGGAACGGCAGATTATGGCTACACCTTC.

On this clonotype: Being one base from a much bigger clone, this may be a read error. The V gene is TRBV29-1, the J gene TRBJ2-1, with a possible D match to TRBD2 (7 bases). Germline V lookup: CDR1 SQVTM, CDR2 ANQGSEA. The CDR3 is 15 residues long. For the CDR3, the DNA is TGCAGCGGTGGCGAGTTAGGGGGAGGGGGACATGAGCACTTCTTC. Translation: CSGGELGGGGHEHFF.

The chain couples TRBV20-1 to TRBJ2-7; no clear D gene. Trimming took 6 bases from V and 6 from J, leaving 15 bases between them. From germline, CDR1 is DFQATT and CDR2 SNEGSKA (reference sequence). The CDR3 has 12 residues. Here the CDR3 DNA reads TGCAGTGCCGCCGGGTCGGTAGCCGAGCAGTACTTC. This translates into CSAAGSVAEQYF.

This chain connects TRBV4-3 to TRBJ2-5; D is unresolved. This CDR3 is 14 amino acids long. V was trimmed by 2 bases and J by 5 bases, leaving 12 bases between them. CDR1 LGHNA and CDR2 YSLEER come from the germline V gene. DNA for the CDR3: TGCGCCAGCAGCCAAACAGCCCGGGCGGAGACCCAGTACTTC. Translating gives CASSQTARAETQYF.

The rearrangement links TRBV5-1 to TRBJ2-3; D unclear. Deletions cut 0 bases from V and 2 bases from J, with 4 bases between. CDR3 length: 13 amino acids. The germline V gene encodes CDR1 SGHRS and CDR2 YFSETQ. The CDR3 DNA follows: TGCGCCAGCAGCTTGGCTTTCACAGATACGCAGTATTTT. Protein: CASSLAFTDTQYF.

A note on this clonotype: Relative to the germline gene, one junction end is altered; a read error may explain this. The gene calls are TRBV6-1 and TRBJ2-6; D tentatively fits TRBD1 or TRBD2 (5 bases each). Germline V gene sequence: CDR1 MNHNS, CDR2 SASEGT. This CDR3 spans 15 amino acids. The CDR3 region has the DNA TGTGCCAGCAATCTCGAAGGGCCCGGGGCCTACGTCCTGACTTTC. Amino acid sequence: CASNLEGPGAYVLTF.

This clonotype was detected ten times or more. This chain links TRBV4-1 with TRBJ2-3; 9 bases are a match to TRBD1. The germline CDR1 and CDR2 sequences are MGHRA and YSYEKL. The CDR3 loop spans 18 amino acids. Trimming at V came to 1 base and at J to 0 bases, leaving 8 bases not matched to a gene. As DNA, the CDR3 is TGCGCCAGCAGCCAAGTGGAGGACAGGGGACCCAGCACAGATACGCAGTATTTT. It yields the protein CASSQVEDRGPSTDTQYF.